This T cell receptor (beta chain) emerged from a study of vaccination effects on CD4 cells after COVID-19 (dated by TCRdb to between 2021 and 2022). Background for the entire study: Across the study, the median time from the second dose to post-vaccine sampling was 72 days (range 14 to 241). SARS-CoV-2 spike-specific CD4+ TCR repertoires were compared before and after mRNA vaccination in COVID-19 convalescent patients and in infection-naive vaccine recipients. A total of around eleven COVID-19 convalescent patients and a handful of SARS-CoV-2-naive healthy vaccine recipients were included in the full study. The Oncomine TCR Beta short-read assay on an Illumina iSeq 100 was used to sequence cultures from other donors in the study. The paper's findings and limits, for the study overall: Marked clonal contraction was observed in both infection-induced and vaccine-induced clones at late post-vaccination timepoints, consistent with waning T cell responses. The study was limited by a small number of convalescent patients and lacked early post-infection timepoints. Among healthy vaccine recipients, nearly all vaccine-induced clones were SARS-CoV-2 mono-reactive, and only 1 of 255 was cross-reactive with common cold coronaviruses.

The method was the immunoSEQ multiplex PCR assay. DNA from the cultured, isolated CD4+ T cells was subjected to TCR beta CDR3 sequencing. Turning to the authors' computational methods: Non-productive TCR sequences were removed and reads were trimmed to the CDR3 region, keeping CDR3s of at least 7 amino acids. The MANAFEST web app was used to pick out antigen-specific clonotypes by comparing their expansion in peptide wells with that in reference cultures. Positive clones required FDR<0.05 expansion versus reference and all other wells, odds ratio above 5, and frequency above 0.1% in two replicate wells. Clonotypes significantly expanded in SARS-CoV-2 spike wells and in at least one common cold coronavirus spike condition were defined as cross-reactive. CDR3 similarity was assessed by Levenshtein distance using the stringdist R package, and unrooted trees were constructed with ape in R 3.6.1. This is the immuneACCESS table as TCRdb keeps it, with only in-frame sequences that have V and J called. A part of the clones is gone; compared with another copy, unresolved V genes explain less than half, and the rest is unexplained. For V, J and clone size, that table is used; D and trimming come from the DNA. The sample has some 22,000 clones on record, 60% to 80% of them singletons. 20% to 25% of the sample goes to the ten largest clones.

About this clone: What this receptor recognizes is not known. No base qualities exist here, and no much larger clone lies one base off it.

In the ViraFEST assay, PBMC were stimulated with viral peptide pools, and TCR sequencing was then used to find antigen-specific CD4+ T cell clonotypes based on their expansion. After about 10 days of culture, CD4+ T cells were isolated with the EasySep CD4+ T cell isolation kit. Participants received two doses of either the BNT162b2 or the mRNA-1273 mRNA SARS-CoV-2 vaccine. The absence of prior SARS-CoV-2 infection in healthy vaccine recipients was confirmed by negative nucleocapsid antibodies before and after vaccination. Over 1.5 million PBMC per well were cultured with around 9.8 ug/ml peptides in IMDM containing approximately 4.7% human AB serum, about 10 IU/ml IL-2 and gentamicin. Half of the culture medium was replaced with fresh IL-2-containing medium on days 3 and 7. Each peptide stimulation condition was cultured in triplicate wells unless otherwise noted. Using Ficoll-Paque Plus gradient centrifugation, PBMC were separated from whole blood and then either used fresh or cryopreserved at -140C. The spike proteins of SARS-CoV-2 and of the common cold coronaviruses HCoV-NL63, HCoV-OC43 and HCoV-229E were spanned by overlapping peptide pools. Genomic DNA was extracted from cultured CD4+ T cells with the QIAamp micro DNA kit.

The CDR3 runs 10 residues from the cysteine to the phenylalanine. The only DNA kept is the CDR3, 30 bases in frame from the first base. V and J lose 8 bases and 7 bases, and a span of 5 bases separates them. The germline V gene yields ENHRY for CDR1 and SYGVKD for CDR2. The rearrangement combines TRBV10-3 with TRBJ2-2; no D gene can be assigned with confidence. The sample here was CD4+ T cells from PBMCs cultured with HCoV-NL63 spike peptides, taken after COVID-19 vaccination. The label giving this sample's cell subset or site can be read as: HCoV-NL63 spike overlapping peptide pool stimulation. The TCR sequence derives from a human donor who received a COVID-19 vaccine. CDR3 protein: CAIWGGELFF. The base sequence is TGTGCCATCTGGGGCGGGGAGCTGTTTTTT.